These T cell receptor beta chains were read from a single sample in a study of blood T cell repertoires in COVID-19. Clones were sequenced by immunoSEQ multiplex PCR, and TCRdb holds only the in-frame ones, with some missing. Found here are 20,000 to 25,000 clones, around nine tenths of them singletons; the top ten hold under 6.5%. The source material was peripheral blood. These TCRs come from a woman of 80 years or more with active COVID-19. The CDR3 runs from the conserved cysteine through the conserved F or W.

v_call,j_call,cdr3_length,cdr3_aa
TRBV10-3,TRBJ1-1,14,CAIRLQGANTEAFF
TRBV7-6,TRBJ2-7,17,CASSPPGDLGGRYEQYF
TRBV14,TRBJ2-7,15,CASSQTGGTIYEQYF
TRBV5-8,TRBJ2-5,13,CASSYEAWETQYF
TRBV4-2,TRBJ2-7,16,CASSQDFRGGLYEQYF
TRBV18,TRBJ2-3,16,CASSQRGGGGTDTQYF
TRBV19,TRBJ1-1,13,CASSIAGQVEAFF
TRBV5-4,TRBJ1-1,16,CASSVGTGVMNTEAFF
TRBV6-6,TRBJ1-1,12,CASSPLNTEAFF
TRBV9,TRBJ2-2,15,CASSPSGGANGELFF
TRBV30,TRBJ1-2,13,CAWSDGAVYGYTF
TRBV5-1,TRBJ1-4,15,CASSLAQGGGEKLFF
TRBV6-5,TRBJ1-1,14,CASSYKTRRAEAFF
TRBV7-5,TRBJ1-2,15,CARSSDWTGLYGYTF
TRBV3-1/TRBV3-2,TRBJ1-5,20,CASSQGDRGSTFHINQPQHF
TRBV1,TRBJ2-1,13,CTSSPDRGNEQFF
TRBV12-5,TRBJ1-1,13,CASGTEGGTEAFF
TRBV27,TRBJ2-4,20,CASRLTAGIAGGLAKNIQYF
TRBV5-1,TRBJ1-4,16,CASSLPEGQVGEKLFF
TRBV7-2,TRBJ1-2,12,CASSLSGFGYTF
TRBV19,TRBJ2-6,16,CASSLTTGVGANVLTF
TRBV7-7,TRBJ2-5,14,CATLAGGGKETQYF
TRBV9,TRBJ2-6,16,CASSEWGGSGANVLTF
TRBV19,TRBJ2-7,15,CASSMAGQGAREQYF
TRBV29-1,TRBJ1-5,13,CSVGRGGDQPQHF
TRBV4-3,TRBJ2-1,13,CASSQDGAGVKFF
TRBV7-9,TRBJ1-6,14,CASSLRSPGSPLHF
TRBV6-5,TRBJ1-5,15,CASGRVGDSNQPQHF